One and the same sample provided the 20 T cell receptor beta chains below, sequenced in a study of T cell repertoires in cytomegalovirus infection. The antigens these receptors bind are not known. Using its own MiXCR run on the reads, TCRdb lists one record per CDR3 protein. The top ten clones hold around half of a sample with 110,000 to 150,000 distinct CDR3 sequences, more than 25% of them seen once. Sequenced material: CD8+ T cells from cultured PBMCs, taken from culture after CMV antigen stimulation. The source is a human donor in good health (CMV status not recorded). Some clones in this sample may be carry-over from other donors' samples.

The CDR3 here is CASSQVAQEVSYNEQFF. The CDR3 coding sequence is TGCGCCAGCAGCCAAGTTGCACAGGAAGTCTCCTACAATGAGCAGTTCTTC. The V gene is TRBV4-1, the J gene TRBJ2-1, with D possibly being TRBD1 (5 bases). Germline values: CDR1 MGHRA, CDR2 YSYEKL. This CDR3 has 17 amino acids. Trimming took off 1 base at V and 0 bases at J, with 13 bases between the two ends.

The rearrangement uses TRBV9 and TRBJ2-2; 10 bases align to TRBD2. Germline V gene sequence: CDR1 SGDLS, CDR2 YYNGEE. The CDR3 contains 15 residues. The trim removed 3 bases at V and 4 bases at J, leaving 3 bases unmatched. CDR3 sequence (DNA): TGTGCCAGCAGCGCAAGCGGGGGGGTCACCGGGGAGCTGTTTTTT. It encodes CASSASGGVTGELFF.

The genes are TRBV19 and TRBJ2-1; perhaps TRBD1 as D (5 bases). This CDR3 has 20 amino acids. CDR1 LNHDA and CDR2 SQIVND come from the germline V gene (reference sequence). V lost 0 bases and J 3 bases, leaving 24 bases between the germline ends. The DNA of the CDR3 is TGTGCCAGTAGTATAGATCCCCCGACAGAAGGGCGAATGGTCTACAATGAGCAGTTCTTC. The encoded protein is CASSIDPPTEGRMVYNEQFF. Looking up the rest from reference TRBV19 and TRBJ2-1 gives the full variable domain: DGGITQSPKYLFRKEGQNVTLSCEQNLNHDAMYWYRQDPGQGLRLIYYSQIVNDFQKGDIAEGYSVSREKKESFPLTVTSAQKNPTAFYLCASSIDPPTEGRMVYNEQFFGPGTRLTVL.

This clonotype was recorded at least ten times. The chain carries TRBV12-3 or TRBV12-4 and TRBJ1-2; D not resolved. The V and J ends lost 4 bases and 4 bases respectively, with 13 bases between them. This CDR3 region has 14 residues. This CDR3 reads CASSSFDIVYGYTF. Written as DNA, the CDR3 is TGTGCCAGCAGTTCATTCGACATCGTCTATGGCTACACCTTC.

This chain's CDR3 is CASSLNLNEQFF. For the CDR3, the DNA is TGTGCCAGCAGTTTGAACTTGAATGAGCAGTTCTTC. J is TRBJ2-1 and V is TRBV12-3 or TRBV12-4; D unresolved. V lost 3 bases to trimming and J lost 7 bases, with 7 bases between them. The CDR3 spans 12 residues.

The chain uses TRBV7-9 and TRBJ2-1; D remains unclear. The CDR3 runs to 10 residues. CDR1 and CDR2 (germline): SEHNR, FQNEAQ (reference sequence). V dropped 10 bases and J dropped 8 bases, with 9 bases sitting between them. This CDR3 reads CATSRDEQFF. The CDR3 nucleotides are TGTGCCACATCCCGGGATGAGCAGTTCTTC.

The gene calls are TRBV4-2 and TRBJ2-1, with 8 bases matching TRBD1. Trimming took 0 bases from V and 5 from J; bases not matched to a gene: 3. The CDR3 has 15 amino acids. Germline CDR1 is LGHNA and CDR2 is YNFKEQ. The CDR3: CASSQDRGPNNEQFF. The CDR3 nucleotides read TGTGCCAGCAGCCAAGACAGGGGGCCTAACAATGAGCAGTTCTTC.

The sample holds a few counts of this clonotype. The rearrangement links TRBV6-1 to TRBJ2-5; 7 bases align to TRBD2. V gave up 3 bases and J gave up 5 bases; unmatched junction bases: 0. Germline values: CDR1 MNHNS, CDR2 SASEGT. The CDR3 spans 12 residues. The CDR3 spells CASSDGGETQYF. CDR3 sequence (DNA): TGTGCCAGCAGTGACGGGGGGGAGACCCAGTACTTC.

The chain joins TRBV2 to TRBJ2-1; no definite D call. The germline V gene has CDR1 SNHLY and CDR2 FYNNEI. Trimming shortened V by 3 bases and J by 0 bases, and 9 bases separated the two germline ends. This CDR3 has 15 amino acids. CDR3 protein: CASSDRTFSYNEQFF. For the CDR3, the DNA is TGTGCCAGCAGTGACCGGACGTTCTCCTACAATGAGCAGTTCTTC.

As DNA, the CDR3 is TGTGCCAGCAGTCCGAGGTCAGATTTTAATCAGCCCCAGCATTTT. Translation: CASSPRSDFNQPQHF. The chain has TRBV6-1 and TRBJ1-5, with D unresolved. Germline CDR1 reads MNHNS; CDR2 reads SASEGT. Deletions cut 5 bases from V and 4 bases from J, with 15 bases between. CDR3 length: 15 residues.

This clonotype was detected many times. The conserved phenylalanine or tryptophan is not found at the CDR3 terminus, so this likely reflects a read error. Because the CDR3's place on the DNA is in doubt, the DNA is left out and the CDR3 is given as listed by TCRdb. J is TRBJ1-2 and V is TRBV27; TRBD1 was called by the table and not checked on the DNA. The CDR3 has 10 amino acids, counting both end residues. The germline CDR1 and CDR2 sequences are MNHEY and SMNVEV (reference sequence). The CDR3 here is CASTPVGDRV.

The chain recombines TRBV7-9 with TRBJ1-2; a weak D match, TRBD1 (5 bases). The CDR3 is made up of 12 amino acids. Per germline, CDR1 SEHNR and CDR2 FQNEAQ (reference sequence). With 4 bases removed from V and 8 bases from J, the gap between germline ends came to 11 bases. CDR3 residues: CASSWEGRGYTF. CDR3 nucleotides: TGTGCCAGCAGCTGGGAGGGACGGGGCTACACCTTC.

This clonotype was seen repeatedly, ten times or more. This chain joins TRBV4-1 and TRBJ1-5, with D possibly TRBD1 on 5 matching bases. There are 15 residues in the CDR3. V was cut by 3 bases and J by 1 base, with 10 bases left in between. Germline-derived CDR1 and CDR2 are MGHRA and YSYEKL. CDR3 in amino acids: CASSQRKGSNQPQHF. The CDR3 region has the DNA TGCGCCAGCAGCCAGAGGAAGGGGAGCAATCAGCCCCAGCATTTT.

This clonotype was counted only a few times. DNA of the CDR3: TGTGCCACCAGCAGAGATACGGGCCTAGGGTCCAATGAGCAGTTCTTC. Its protein product is CATSRDTGLGSNEQFF. The V and J genes are TRBV15 and TRBJ2-1; D is uncertain. Germline CDR1 and CDR2: LNHNV and YYDKDF (reference sequence). Trimming shortened V by 0 bases and J by 6 bases, and 15 bases separated the two germline ends. The CDR3 has 16 amino acids.

CDR3 nucleotides: TGTGCCAGTAGCTTCGCGGGTGGGTCCTACGAGCAGTACTTC. Translated: CASSFAGGSYEQYF. The J gene is TRBJ2-7, the V gene TRBV19; TRBD2 is a possible D gene (5 bases). The CDR3 runs to 14 residues. Germline lookup yields CDR1 LNHDA and CDR2 SQIVND (reference sequence). Trimming removed 6 bases at V and 1 base at J, with 13 bases between.

The CDR3 sequence: CASTPLLAGGYNEQFF. In DNA form, the CDR3 reads TGTGCCAGCACCCCCCTACTAGCGGGGGGCTACAATGAGCAGTTCTTC. The V gene is TRBV9, the J gene TRBJ2-1; 12 bases align to TRBD2. CDR3 size: 16 residues. Germline values: CDR1 SGDLS, CDR2 YYNGEE. V dropped 6 bases and J dropped 3; count of bases not matched to a gene: 7.

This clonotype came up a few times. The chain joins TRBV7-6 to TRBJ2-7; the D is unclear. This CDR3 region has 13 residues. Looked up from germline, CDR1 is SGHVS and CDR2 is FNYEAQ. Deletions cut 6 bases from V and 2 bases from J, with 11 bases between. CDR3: CASRPPGAYEQYF. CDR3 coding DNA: TGTGCCAGCAGACCGCCGGGCGCCTACGAGCAGTACTTC.

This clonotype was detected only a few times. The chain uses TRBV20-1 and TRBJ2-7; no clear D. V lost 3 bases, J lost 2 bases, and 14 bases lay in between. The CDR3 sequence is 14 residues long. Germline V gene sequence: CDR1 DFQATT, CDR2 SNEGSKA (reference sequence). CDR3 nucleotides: TGCAGTGCTAGCGTCAGGTTTGAGGCCTACGAGCAGTACTTC. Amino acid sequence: CSASVRFEAYEQYF.

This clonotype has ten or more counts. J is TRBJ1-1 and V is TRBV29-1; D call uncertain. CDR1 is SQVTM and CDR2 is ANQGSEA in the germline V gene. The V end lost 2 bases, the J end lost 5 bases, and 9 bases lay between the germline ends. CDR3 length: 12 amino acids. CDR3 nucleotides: TGCAGCGTTGAACGGGGTGGGACTGAAGCTTTCTTT. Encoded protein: CSVERGGTEAFF.

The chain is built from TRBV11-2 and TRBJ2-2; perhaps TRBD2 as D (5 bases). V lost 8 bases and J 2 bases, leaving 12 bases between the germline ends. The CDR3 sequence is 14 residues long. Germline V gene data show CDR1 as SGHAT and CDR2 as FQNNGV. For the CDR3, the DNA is TGTGCCAGCCCGCCGGGGAGTAACACCGGGGAGCTGTTTTTT. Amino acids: CASPPGSNTGELFF.